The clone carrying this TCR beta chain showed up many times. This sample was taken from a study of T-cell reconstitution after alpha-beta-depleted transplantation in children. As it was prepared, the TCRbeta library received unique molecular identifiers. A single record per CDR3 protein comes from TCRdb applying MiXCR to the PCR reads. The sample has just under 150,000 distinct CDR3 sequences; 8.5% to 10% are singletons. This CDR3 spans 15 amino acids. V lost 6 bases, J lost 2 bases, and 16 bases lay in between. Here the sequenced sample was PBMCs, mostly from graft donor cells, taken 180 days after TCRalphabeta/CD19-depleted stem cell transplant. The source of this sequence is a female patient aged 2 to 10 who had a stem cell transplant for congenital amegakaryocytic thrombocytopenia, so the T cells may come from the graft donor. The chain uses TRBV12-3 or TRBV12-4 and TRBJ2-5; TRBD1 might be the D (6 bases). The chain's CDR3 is CASSLEGQPQETQYF. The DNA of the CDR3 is TGTGCCAGCAGCCTCGAAGGACAGCCTCAAGAGACCCAGTACTTC.